These 18 T cell receptor beta chains originate from one sample sequenced in a study of T-cell reconstitution after alpha-beta-depleted transplantation in children. The authors prepared the TCRbeta library with unique molecular identifiers. TCRdb re-called the PCR reads with MiXCR, one entry per CDR3 protein. The table has fewer than 350,000 distinct CDR3 sequences, 11% seen once; the top ten hold about a quarter. The sequencing used peripheral blood, collected 180 days after TCRalphabeta/CD19-depleted stem cell transplant. Receptors were obtained from a male patient aged 2 to 10 who had a stem cell transplant for chronic granulomatous disease, so the T cells may come from the graft donor.

This clonotype was counted many times. J is TRBJ2-4 and V is TRBV6-2 or TRBV6-3; D remains ambiguous. Germline loops: CDR1 MNHEY, CDR2 SVGEGT. Between the trimmed V and J ends, which lost 2 bases and 0 bases, there was a span of 5 bases. The CDR3 has 14 amino acids. CDR3 residues: CASSYGVAKNIQYF. The CDR3 DNA is TGTGCCAGCAGTTACGGCGTAGCCAAAAACATTCAGTACTTC.

This clonotype was counted between two and nine times. V usage is TRBV28 and J usage is TRBJ1-6, with no clear D. The CDR3 is made up of 14 amino acids. Trimming took off 5 bases at V and 6 bases at J, with 11 bases between the two ends. CDR1 and CDR2 (germline): MDHEN, SYDVKM. The CDR3 sequence: CASSITTPNSPLHF. DNA of the CDR3: TGTGCCAGCAGTATTACTACCCCTAATTCACCCCTCCACTTT.

Ten or more counts support this clonotype. The rearrangement joins TRBV20-1 to TRBJ2-5; TRBD1 aligns across 11 bases. From germline, CDR1 is DFQATT and CDR2 SNEGSKA (reference sequence). J lost 5 bases, V lost 6 bases, and 8 bases had no gene match. The CDR3 is 14 residues long. The CDR3 sequence: CSAPGQGAGETQYF. CDR3 nucleotides: TGCAGTGCACCCGGACAGGGGGCAGGGGAGACCCAGTACTTC.

V and J are TRBV20-1 and TRBJ2-3; D might be TRBD2 (6 bases). Germline V gives CDR1 DFQATT, CDR2 SNEGSKA (reference sequence). This CDR3 comprises 12 residues. Trimming left V 2 bases short and J 9 bases short, with 12 bases between. The DNA of the CDR3 is TGCAGTGCTAGACGGCCAGCGGGCACGCAGTATTTT. It yields the protein CSARRPAGTQYF.

About this clonotype itself: A much larger clone differs from this one at a single base, so this may be a read error. The chain has TRBV20-1 and TRBJ2-7; D might be TRBD1 (7 bases). This CDR3 contains 15 residues. Deletions cut 1 base from V and 6 bases from J, with 19 bases between. Germline V gene sequence: CDR1 DFQATT, CDR2 SNEGSKA (reference sequence). The CDR3 region has the DNA TGCAGTGCTAGAGGAGGGCAGGGGGGCAGTAGCGAGCAGTACTTC. It codes for CSARGGQGGSSEQYF.

This chain connects TRBV4-1 to TRBJ2-7; 7 bases are a match to TRBD2. V trimming: 4 bases; J trimming: 2 bases; junction bases outside the gene matches: 8. This CDR3 is built from 15 residues. The germline gives CDR1 MGHRA, CDR2 YSYEKL. The CDR3 spells CASSPRDYGPYEQYF. CDR3 DNA: TGCGCCAGCAGCCCCCGGGACTACGGACCCTACGAGCAGTACTTC.

This clonotype was counted ten times or more. The rearrangement links TRBV3-1 to TRBJ2-5; TRBD2 might be the D (5 bases). The V gene lost 2 bases and the J gene lost 2 bases, with 9 bases spanning the gap. Germline V gene sequence: CDR1 LGHDT, CDR2 YNNKEL (reference sequence). This CDR3 contains 14 residues. The CDR3 is CASSQTRGQETQYF. In DNA form, the CDR3 reads TGTGCCAGCAGCCAAACCCGGGGACAAGAGACCCAGTACTTC.

This clonotype was seen many times. The gene calls are TRBV29-1 and TRBJ2-1; D remains ambiguous. Germline values: CDR1 SQVTM, CDR2 ANQGSEA. The V end was cut by 0 bases, the J end by 8 bases, with 14 bases between. CDR3 size: 14 residues. The CDR3 loop reads CSVEDRVLSHEQFF. The CDR3 DNA reads TGCAGCGTTGAAGATCGGGTCCTCAGCCATGAGCAGTTCTTC.

Note on this clonotype: Possible read error: a much larger clone is one base away. For the CDR3, the DNA is TGTGCCAGCAGTCCGTTGGGGGCACCTAACTATGGCTGCACCTTC. Protein sequence: CASSPLGAPNYGCTF. The chain employs TRBV12-3 or TRBV12-4 and TRBJ1-2; weak D call: TRBD1 (6 bases). This CDR3 has 15 residues.

This clonotype was detected only a few times. One end of the junction fails to match germline, which may point to a read error. The J gene is TRBJ2-1, the V gene TRBV7-7; 8 nucleotides line up with TRBD2. CDR3 length: 15 amino acids. Looked up from germline, CDR1 is SSHAT and CDR2 is FNYEAQ (reference sequence). The CDR3 DNA reads as TGTGCTAGCAGCGCCACGGGGGGGCTGTACAATGAGCAGTTCTTC. Encoded protein: CASSATGGLYNEQFF.

A word on this clonotype: Given a much more abundant clone one base away, this may be a read error. Here the CDR3 DNA reads TGTGCCAGCAGCTCCTATCCTTCGACAGGCCAAGAGACCCAGTACTTC. This gives the protein CASSSYPSTGQETQYF. The chain employs TRBV5-5 and TRBJ2-5; TRBD1 is a possible D gene (6 bases). Trimming left V 3 bases short and J 1 base short, with 16 bases between. Germline-derived CDR1 and CDR2 are SGHKS and YYEKEE (reference sequence). The CDR3 consists of 16 residues.

This clonotype was picked up one time. Given a much more abundant clone one base away, this may be a read error. This chain joins TRBV3-1 and TRBJ2-5, with 8 bases matching TRBD1. CDR3 length equals 19 residues. Looked up from germline, CDR1 is LGHDT and CDR2 is YNNKEL (reference sequence). For the CDR3, the DNA is TGTGCCAGCACCCAAGATCCCACACAGGGGGTCCATTATCTCGGGACCCAGTACTTC. Translated, it gives CASTQDPTQGVHYLGTQYF.

This clonotype was seen repeatedly, ten times or more. CDR3 coding DNA: TGTGCCACCAGTGATTTGCGACATAGCGGACAAGAGACCCAGTACTTC. Protein sequence: CATSDLRHSGQETQYF. V and J are TRBV24-1 and TRBJ2-5; tentatively, D is TRBD2 (6 bases). Germline CDR1 is KGHDR and CDR2 is SFDVKD. V was cut by 0 bases and J by 2 bases, with 12 bases left in between. This CDR3 has 16 residues.

The table lists this clonotype with many counts. The chain couples TRBV12-3 or TRBV12-4 to TRBJ2-5; TRBD2 matches 7 bases. CDR3 size: 14 residues. The V segment lost 2 bases and the J segment 1 base; nucleotides outside the gene matches: 1. The CDR3 protein is CASSLRTSQETQYF. CDR3 nucleotide sequence: TGTGCCAGCAGTTTAAGGACTAGCCAAGAGACCCAGTACTTC.

This clonotype came up many times. J is TRBJ2-7 and V is TRBV28; D ambiguous. This CDR3 comprises 14 residues. The germline CDR1 and CDR2 sequences are MDHEN and SYDVKM. Trimming took off 7 bases at V and 3 bases at J, with 16 bases between the two ends. CDR3 DNA sequence: TGTGCCAGCACCCCGGGCGGTATTTACTACGAGCAGTACTTC. It specifies CASTPGGIYYEQYF.

This clonotype showed up many times. The chain links TRBV12-3 or TRBV12-4 to TRBJ2-7; 7 bases match TRBD2. The CDR3 runs 15 residues. The junction had 11 bases not matched to a gene; V was cut back by 3 bases and J by 6 bases. CDR3 coding DNA: TGTGCCAGCAGTTTCTCCCCCGGGACTAAGATCGAGCAGTACTTC. It yields the protein CASSFSPGTKIEQYF.

This clonotype was detected ten times or more. This chain uses TRBV20-1 with TRBJ1-1, with a tentative D call TRBD1 (5 bases). Trimming pared 6 bases from V and 12 bases from J, leaving 14 bases between. This CDR3 contains 10 residues. CDR1 DFQATT and CDR2 SNEGSKA come from the germline V gene (reference sequence). CDR3: CSAPEKGTFF. The CDR3 DNA follows: TGCAGTGCGCCAGAGAAGGGGACTTTCTTT.

This clonotype was seen repeatedly, ten times or more. The gene calls are TRBV28 and TRBJ2-4, with D possibly being TRBD2 (6 bases). The V gene's germline CDR1 is MDHEN and CDR2 SYDVKM. V gave up 3 bases and J gave up 1 base, with 16 bases separating them. The CDR3 loop spans 17 amino acids. CDR3 in amino acids: CASSLAGLPGAKNIQYF. The CDR3 coding sequence is TGTGCCAGCAGTTTGGCGGGACTCCCCGGGGCCAAAAACATTCAGTACTTC.